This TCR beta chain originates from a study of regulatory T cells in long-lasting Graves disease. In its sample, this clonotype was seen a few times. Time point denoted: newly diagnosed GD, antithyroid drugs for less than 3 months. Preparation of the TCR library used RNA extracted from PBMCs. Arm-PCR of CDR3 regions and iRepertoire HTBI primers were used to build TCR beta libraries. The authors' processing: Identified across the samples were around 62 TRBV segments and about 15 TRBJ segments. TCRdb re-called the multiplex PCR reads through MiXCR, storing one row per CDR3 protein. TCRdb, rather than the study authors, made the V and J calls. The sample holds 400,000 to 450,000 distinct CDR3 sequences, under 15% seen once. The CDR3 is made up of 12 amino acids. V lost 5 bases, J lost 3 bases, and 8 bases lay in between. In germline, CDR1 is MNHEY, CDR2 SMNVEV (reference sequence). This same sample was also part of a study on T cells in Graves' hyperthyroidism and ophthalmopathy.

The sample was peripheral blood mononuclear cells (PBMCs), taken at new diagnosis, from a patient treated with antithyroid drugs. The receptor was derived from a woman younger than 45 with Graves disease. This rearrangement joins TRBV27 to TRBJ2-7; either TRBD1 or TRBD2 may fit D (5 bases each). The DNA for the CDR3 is TGTGCCAGCAGTAATGGGGGCTACGAGCAGTACTTC. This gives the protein CASSNGGYEQYF.